Sequencing of this T cell receptor beta chain was carried out in a study of blood T cells in healthy people across ages. Sample-barcoded 5' priming and a J-beta primer mix drove a second PCR of about 6 to 12 cycles. Each TCR beta cDNA got a 12-nucleotide random molecular identifier. TCRdb used MiXCR to reprocess the 5' RACE reads, holding one entry per CDR3 protein. Here the sample spans more than 1,000,000 distinct CDR3 sequences, around 25% being singletons. These data also featured in a second study, about T cells of mothers and their children. That report adds: Donation came from a few healthy Caucasian mothers together with their six children.

The source of this sequence is a girl aged 2-9 years in good health. The specimen was blood.

The DNA for the CDR3 is TGTGCCACCAGCAGCAAAGGGGTTTCGGCCAAAAACATTCAGTACTTC. Translation gives CATSSKGVSAKNIQYF. The chain is built from TRBV15 and TRBJ2-4; D is perhaps TRBD1 (5 bases). The CDR3 is made up of 16 amino acids. With 3 bases removed from V and 1 base from J, the gap between germline ends came to 13 bases. CDR1 is LNHNV and CDR2 is YYDKDF in the germline V gene (reference sequence).